This T cell receptor beta chain derives from a study of identical twins. MiXCR, applied by TCRdb to the 5' RACE reads, yields one record per CDR3 protein. In the table there are approximately 550,000 distinct CDR3 sequences, approximately 20% of which are singletons. This clonotype was found a few times. Germline V gene lookup returns CDR1 MNHNS and CDR2 SASEGT. Deletions cut 6 bases from V and 0 bases from J, with 14 bases between. The CDR3 sequence is 15 residues long. The same data also contributed to another study, on yellow fever vaccine responses in identical twins.

The genes are TRBV6-1 and TRBJ1-1, with D possibly TRBD1 on 5 matching bases. The receptor comes from a woman between 18 and 29 years old in good health. The source material was CD4+ T cells sorted from blood. Here the CDR3 DNA reads TGTGCCAGCAGGGAACACCGGGACCTGAACACTGAAGCTTTCTTT. This codes for CASREHRDLNTEAFF.